This T cell receptor (beta chain) was documented in a study of Graves' ophthalmopathy and Graves' hyperthyroidism. CDR1 is DFQATT, CDR2 SNEGSKA, per germline (reference sequence). This CDR3 is built from 13 residues. Trimming left V 3 bases short and J 6 bases short, with 11 bases between. This clonotype was recorded at least ten times. A read error may be the cause here, since a much bigger clone is one base away. The PBMCs were taken from around 10 ml of fresh peripheral blood. Amplified TCR beta CDR3 regions were obtained using RNA transcripts as template. Scientists carried out first-round RT-PCR using HTBI primers and then a second-round multiplex PCR. TCRdb re-called the multiplex PCR reads with MiXCR, one entry per CDR3 protein. Of about 39,000 distinct CDR3 sequences listed, approximately 50% are singletons.

The source material was peripheral blood. This sequence joins TRBV20-1 and TRBJ2-2; maybe TRBD1 (5 bases). This receptor was identified in an adult woman with stable Graves' hyperthyroidism. CDR3 in DNA: TGCAGTGCTAGTCGGATAGGGGCCGGGGAGCTGTTTTTT. This sequence encodes CSASRIGAGELFF.